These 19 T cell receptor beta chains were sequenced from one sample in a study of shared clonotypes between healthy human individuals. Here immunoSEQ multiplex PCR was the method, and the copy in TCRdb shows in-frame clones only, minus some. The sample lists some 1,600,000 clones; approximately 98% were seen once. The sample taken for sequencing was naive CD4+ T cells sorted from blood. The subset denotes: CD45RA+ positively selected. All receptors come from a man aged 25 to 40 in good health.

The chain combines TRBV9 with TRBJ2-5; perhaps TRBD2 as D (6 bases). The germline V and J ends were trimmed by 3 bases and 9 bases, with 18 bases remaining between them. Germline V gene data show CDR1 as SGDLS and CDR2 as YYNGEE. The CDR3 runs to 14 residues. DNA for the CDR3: TGTGCCAGCAGCGGCGGGACTCGAACTGGGTCCCAGTACTTC. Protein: CASSGGTRTGSQYF.

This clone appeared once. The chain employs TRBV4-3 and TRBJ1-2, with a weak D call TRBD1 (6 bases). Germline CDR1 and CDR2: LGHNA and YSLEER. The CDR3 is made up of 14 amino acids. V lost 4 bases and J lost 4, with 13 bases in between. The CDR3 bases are TGCGCCAGCAGCCGTATGACAGGCCTCTATGGCTACACCTTC. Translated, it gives CASSRMTGLYGYTF.

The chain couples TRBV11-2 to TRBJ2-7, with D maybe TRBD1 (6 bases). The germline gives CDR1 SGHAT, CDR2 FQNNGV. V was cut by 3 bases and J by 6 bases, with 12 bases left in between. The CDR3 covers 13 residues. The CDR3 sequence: CASSFTGFLEQYF. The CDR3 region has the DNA TGTGCCAGCAGCTTCACAGGGTTCCTCGAGCAGTACTTC.

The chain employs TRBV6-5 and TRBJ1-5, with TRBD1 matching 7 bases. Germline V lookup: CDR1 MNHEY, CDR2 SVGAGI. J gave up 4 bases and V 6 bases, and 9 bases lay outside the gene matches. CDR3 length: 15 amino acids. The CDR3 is CASRRQGGGNQPQHF. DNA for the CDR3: TGTGCCAGCAGACGACAGGGAGGAGGTAATCAGCCCCAGCATTTT.

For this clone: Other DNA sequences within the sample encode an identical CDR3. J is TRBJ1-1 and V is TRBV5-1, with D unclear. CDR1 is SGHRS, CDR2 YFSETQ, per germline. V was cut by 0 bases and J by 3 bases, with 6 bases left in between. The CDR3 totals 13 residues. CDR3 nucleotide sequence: TGCGCCAGCAGCTTGGTGGGAGACACTGAAGCTTTCTTT. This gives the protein CASSLVGDTEAFF.

The CDR3 loop is CASSLALQSSYEQYF. CDR3 DNA: TGCGCCAGCAGCTTGGCTTTACAGAGCTCCTACGAGCAGTACTTC. V usage is TRBV5-1 and J usage is TRBJ2-7; D not resolved. CDR1 SGHRS and CDR2 YFSETQ come from the germline V gene. V lost 0 bases and J 0 bases, leaving 10 bases between the germline ends. The CDR3 sequence is 15 residues long.

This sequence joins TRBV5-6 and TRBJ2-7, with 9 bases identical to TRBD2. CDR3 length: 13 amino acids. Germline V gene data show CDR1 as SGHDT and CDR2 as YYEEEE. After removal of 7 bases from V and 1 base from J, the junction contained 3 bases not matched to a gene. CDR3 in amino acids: CASVLAGSYEQYF. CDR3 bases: TGTGCCAGCGTTCTAGCGGGGTCCTACGAGCAGTACTTC.

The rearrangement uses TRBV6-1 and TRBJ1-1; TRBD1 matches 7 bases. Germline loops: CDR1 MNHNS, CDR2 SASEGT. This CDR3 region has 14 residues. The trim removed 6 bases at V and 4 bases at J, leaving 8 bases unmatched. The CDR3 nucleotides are TGTGCCAGCAGCGTTGACAGGGTGGTCACTGAAGCTTTCTTT. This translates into CASSVDRVVTEAFF.

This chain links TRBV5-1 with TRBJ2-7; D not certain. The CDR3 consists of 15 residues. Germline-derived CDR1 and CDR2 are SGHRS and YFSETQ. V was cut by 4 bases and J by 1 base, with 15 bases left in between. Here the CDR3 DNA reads TGCGCCAGCAGCAGGGCCAGGCTTGCTTCCTACGAGCAGTACTTC. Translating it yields CASSRARLASYEQYF.

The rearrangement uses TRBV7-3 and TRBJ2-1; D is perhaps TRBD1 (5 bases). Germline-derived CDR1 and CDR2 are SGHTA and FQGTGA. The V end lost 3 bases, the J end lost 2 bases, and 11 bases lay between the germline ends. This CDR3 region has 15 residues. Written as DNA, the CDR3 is TGTGCCAGCAGCTTGAGGCAGGGTCCCTACAATGAGCAGTTCTTC. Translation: CASSLRQGPYNEQFF. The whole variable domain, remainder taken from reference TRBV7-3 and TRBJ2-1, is GAGVSQTPSNKVTEKGKYVELRCDPISGHTALYWYRQSLGQGPEFLIYFQGTGAADDSGLPNDRFFAVRPEGSVSTLKIQRTERGDSAVYLCASSLRQGPYNEQFFGPGTRLTVL.

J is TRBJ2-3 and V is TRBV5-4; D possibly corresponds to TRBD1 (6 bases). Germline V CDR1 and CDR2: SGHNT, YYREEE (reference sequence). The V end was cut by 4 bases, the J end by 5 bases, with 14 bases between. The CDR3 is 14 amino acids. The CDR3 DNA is TGTGCCAGCAGCGAATACAGGGCGATAGATACGCAGTATTTT. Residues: CASSEYRAIDTQYF.

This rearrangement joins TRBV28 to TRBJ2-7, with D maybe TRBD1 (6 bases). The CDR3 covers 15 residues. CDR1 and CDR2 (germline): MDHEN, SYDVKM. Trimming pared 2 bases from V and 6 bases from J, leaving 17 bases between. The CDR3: CASSLAGRGIVEQYF. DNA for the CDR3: TGTGCCAGCAGTTTAGCGGGCAGGGGCATCGTCGAGCAGTACTTC.

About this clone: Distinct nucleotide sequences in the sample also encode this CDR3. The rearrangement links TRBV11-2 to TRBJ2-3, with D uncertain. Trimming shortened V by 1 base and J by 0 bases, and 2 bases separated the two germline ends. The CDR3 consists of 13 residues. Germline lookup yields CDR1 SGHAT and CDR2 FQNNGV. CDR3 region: CASSLVSTDTQYF. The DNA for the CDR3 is TGTGCCAGCAGCTTAGTCAGCACAGATACGCAGTATTTT.

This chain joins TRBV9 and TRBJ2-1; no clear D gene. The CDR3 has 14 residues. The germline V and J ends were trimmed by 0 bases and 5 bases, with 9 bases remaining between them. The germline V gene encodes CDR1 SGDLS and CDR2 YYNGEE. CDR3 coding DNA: TGTGCCAGCAGCGTAGCTGATCTCGACAATGAGCAGTTCTTC. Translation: CASSVADLDNEQFF.

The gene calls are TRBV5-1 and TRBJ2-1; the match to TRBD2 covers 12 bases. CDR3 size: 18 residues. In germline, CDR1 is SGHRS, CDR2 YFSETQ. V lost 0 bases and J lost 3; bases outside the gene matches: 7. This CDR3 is CASSLEGLAGTLYNEQFF. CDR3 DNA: TGCGCCAGCAGCTTGGAGGGACTAGCGGGTACCCTCTACAATGAGCAGTTCTTC.

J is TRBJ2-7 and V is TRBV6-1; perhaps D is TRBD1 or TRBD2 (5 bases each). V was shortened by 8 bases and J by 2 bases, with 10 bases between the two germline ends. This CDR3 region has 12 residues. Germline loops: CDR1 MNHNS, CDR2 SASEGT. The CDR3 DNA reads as TGTGCCAGCTACGTGGGGGCCTACGAGCAGTACTTC. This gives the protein CASYVGAYEQYF.

The CDR3 protein is CASSPTGQGFEAFF. The CDR3 DNA is TGTGCCAGCAGCCCGACGGGACAGGGCTTTGAAGCTTTCTTT. The chain joins TRBV9 to TRBJ1-1; 9 bases are a match to TRBD1. The length of the CDR3 is 14 residues. With V trimmed by 4 bases and J by 7 bases, 8 bases remained unmatched. Germline V gene data show CDR1 as SGDLS and CDR2 as YYNGEE.

For the CDR3, the DNA is TGTGCCAGCGCCCGAGGAACAGCCCGGACCGGGGAGCTGTTTTTT. This gives the protein CASARGTARTGELFF. This rearrangement joins TRBV7-9 to TRBJ2-2; D is uncertain. Trimming left V 8 bases short and J 5 bases short, with 18 bases between. There are 15 residues in the CDR3. The germline V gene has CDR1 SEHNR and CDR2 FQNEAQ (reference sequence).

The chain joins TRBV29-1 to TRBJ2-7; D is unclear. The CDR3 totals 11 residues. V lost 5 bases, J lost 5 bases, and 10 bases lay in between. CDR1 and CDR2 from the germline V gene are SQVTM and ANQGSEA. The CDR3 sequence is CSVFVSHEQYF. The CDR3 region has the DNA TGCAGCGTTTTCGTGAGCCACGAGCAGTACTTC.